Sequencing of this TCR beta chain was carried out in a study of cytomegalovirus exposure and HLA in healthy donors. Of note for this clone: Its specificity is not known.

Study outcomes and limitations: Rarity marked most TCR sequences, yet some public TCRs occurred in many donors.

Clones were read by immunoSEQ multiplex PCR, and TCRdb kept only the in-frame ones, dropping some. This sample has 160,000 or so clones, with around 86% found just once. Germline-derived CDR1 and CDR2 are ENHRY and SYGVKD. The CDR3 loop spans 13 amino acids. Trimming pared 2 bases from V and 10 bases from J, leaving 12 bases between. This rearrangement joins TRBV10-3 to TRBJ2-1, with D tentatively TRBD1 (6 bases). This TCR derives from a man younger than 30 in good health and CMV-seropositive. The sequencing sample was made of PBMCs. CDR3 residues: CAISESRGTEQFF. CDR3 bases: TGTGCCATCAGTGAGAGCAGGGGAACCGAGCAGTTCTTC.